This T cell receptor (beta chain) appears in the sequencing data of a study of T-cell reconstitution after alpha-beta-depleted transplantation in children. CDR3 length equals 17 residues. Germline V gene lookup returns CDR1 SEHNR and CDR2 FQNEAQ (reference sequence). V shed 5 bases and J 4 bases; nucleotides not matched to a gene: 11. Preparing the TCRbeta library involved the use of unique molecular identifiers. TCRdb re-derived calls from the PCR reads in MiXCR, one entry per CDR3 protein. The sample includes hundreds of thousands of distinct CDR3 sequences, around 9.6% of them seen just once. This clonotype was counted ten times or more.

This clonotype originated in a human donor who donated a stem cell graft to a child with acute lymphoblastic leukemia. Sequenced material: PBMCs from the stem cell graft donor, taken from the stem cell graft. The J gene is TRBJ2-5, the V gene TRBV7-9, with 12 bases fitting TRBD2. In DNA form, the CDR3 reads TGTGCCAGCAGCCTAGGAGAGGGACTAGCGGGTATAGAGACCCAGTACTTC. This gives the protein CASSLGEGLAGIETQYF. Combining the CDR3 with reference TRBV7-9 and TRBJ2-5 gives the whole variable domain DTGVSQNPRHKITKRGQNVTFRCDPISEHNRLYWYRQTLGQGPEFLTYFQNEAQLEKSRLLSDRFSAERPKGSFSTLEIQRTEQGDSAMYLCASSLGEGLAGIETQYFGPGTRLLVL.